This TCR beta chain was recorded in a study of T cell responses to AZD1222 COVID-19 vaccine. Overall study results and limits: Most donors were white British and more were female, and clonal diversity was possibly underestimated.

Concerning this clone: Its antigen remains unknown.

The protocol was immunoSEQ multiplex PCR, while the TCRdb copy is restricted to in-frame clones and leaves out a portion. In the table there are about 86,000 clones, about 92% of which are singletons. Germline CDR1 is SGDLS and CDR2 is YYNGEE. The CDR3 is 15 residues long. The V gene lost 0 bases and the J gene lost 0 bases, with 9 bases spanning the gap. This clonotype was obtained from an adult who received the AZD1222 COVID-19 vaccine. Specimen: peripheral blood, collected 28 days after the second AZD1222 dose. This rearrangement joins TRBV9 to TRBJ1-1; D not certain. The CDR3 loop is CASSVVAGMNTEAFF. The CDR3 DNA follows: TGTGCCAGCAGCGTAGTTGCGGGGATGAACACTGAAGCTTTCTTT. The variable domain in full, completed from reference TRBV9 and TRBJ1-1, reads DSGVTQTPKHLITATGQRVTLRCSPRSGDLSVYWYQQSLDQGLQFLIQYYNGEERAKGNILERFSAQQFPDLHSELNLSSLELGDSALYFCASSVVAGMNTEAFFGQGTRLTVV.